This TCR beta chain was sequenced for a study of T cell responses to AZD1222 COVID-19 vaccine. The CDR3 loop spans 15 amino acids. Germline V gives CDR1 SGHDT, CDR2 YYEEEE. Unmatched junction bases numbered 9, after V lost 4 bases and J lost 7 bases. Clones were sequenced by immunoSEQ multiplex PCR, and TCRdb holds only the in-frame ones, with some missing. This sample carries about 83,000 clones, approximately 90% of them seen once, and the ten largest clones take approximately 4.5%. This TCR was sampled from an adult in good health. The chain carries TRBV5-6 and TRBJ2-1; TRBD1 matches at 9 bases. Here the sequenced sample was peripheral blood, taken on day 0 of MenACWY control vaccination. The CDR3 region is CASSPDRGRKNEQFF. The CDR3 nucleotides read TGTGCCAGCAGCCCGGACAGGGGTCGCAAAAATGAGCAGTTCTTC.